Following are 18 T cell receptor beta chains from one sample sequenced in a study of T cells in Graves' hyperthyroidism and ophthalmopathy. Authors of the study amplified TCR beta CDR3 regions from RNA transcripts. The TCR CDR3 first-round RT-PCR relied on the HTBI primer set. TCRdb re-derived calls from the multiplex PCR reads in MiXCR, one entry per CDR3 protein. This table has 700,000 or so distinct CDR3 sequences, 13% to 15% appearing once. What was sequenced was blood. The receptor source for this set is a woman in her 50s with Graves' ophthalmopathy.

The chain is built from TRBV2 and TRBJ2-3; D unclear. Germline assignment: CDR1 SNHLY and CDR2 FYNNEI. This CDR3 is built from 11 residues. V lost 10 bases, J lost 3 bases, and 8 bases lay in between. The CDR3 region is CATQVTDTQYF. CDR3 DNA sequence: TGTGCCACCCAGGTGACAGATACGCAGTATTTT.

The chain has TRBV19 and TRBJ2-7, with 9 bases matching TRBD1. Germline V gene lookup returns CDR1 LNHDA and CDR2 SQIVND (reference sequence). The trim removed 5 bases at V and 7 bases at J, leaving 9 bases unmatched. The CDR3 runs to 14 residues. CDR3 region: CASSDPGTGREQYF. As DNA, the CDR3 is TGTGCCAGTAGTGACCCCGGGACAGGGAGAGAGCAGTACTTC.

This clonotype was seen more than once but under ten times. This chain joins TRBV30 and TRBJ2-7; 10 positions match TRBD2. The V segment lost 3 bases and the J segment 0 bases; nucleotides outside the gene matches: 8. Germline lookup yields CDR1 GTSNPN and CDR2 SVGIG (reference sequence). This CDR3 region has 16 residues. The CDR3 nucleotides are TGTGCCTGGAGCGACTTACTAGCGGGAACCTCCTACGAGCAGTACTTC. This translates into CAWSDLLAGTSYEQYF.

This clonotype was counted ten times or more. The chain recombines TRBV7-9 with TRBJ2-2, with TRBD1 identical over 8 bases. Germline trimming cut 7 bases from V and 7 bases from J; bases unmatched to any gene: 5. CDR1 is SEHNR, CDR2 FQNEAQ, per germline (reference sequence). CDR3 length: 13 amino acids. CDR3 loop: CASKAGGIGELFF. The CDR3 nucleotides read TGTGCCAGCAAAGCAGGGGGCATCGGGGAGCTGTTTTTT.

This clonotype has at least ten counts. The gene calls are TRBV6-1 and TRBJ2-3; possibly TRBD2 for D (5 bases). This CDR3 spans 10 amino acids. Germline CDR1 reads MNHNS; CDR2 reads SASEGT. The CDR3 here is CLLAADTQYF. The CDR3 DNA sequence: TGTCTGCTAGCAGCAGATACGCAGTATTTT.

There are a few counts of this clonotype. V gene TRBV9 combines with J gene TRBJ2-5; 8 positions match TRBD2. The CDR3 consists of 15 residues. The J segment lost 5 bases and the V segment lost 4 bases, leaving 10 bases of the junction unmatched. Germline CDR1 and CDR2: SGDLS and YYNGEE. CDR3 sequence reads: CASSTSGGGVETQYF. The DNA of the CDR3 is TGTGCCAGCAGCACGTCCGGGGGGGGCGTTGAGACCCAGTACTTC.

This clonotype was detected many times. V usage is TRBV6-2 or TRBV6-3 and J usage is TRBJ2-1; 8 bases agree with TRBD2. The CDR3 totals 16 residues. Germline loops: CDR1 MNHEY, CDR2 SVGEGT. Trimming took 1 base from V and 6 from J; bases not matched to a gene: 8. The CDR3 loop reads CASSYWTSLGTNEQFF. CDR3 nucleotide sequence: TGTGCCAGCAGTTACTGGACTAGCTTAGGGACCAATGAGCAGTTCTTC.

This clonotype showed up just a few times. A read error may explain this, as a much larger clone is one base away. The chain carries TRBV28 and TRBJ1-1; no definite D call. Germline V gives CDR1 MDHEN, CDR2 SYDVKM. The CDR3 runs 14 residues. The CDR3 coding sequence is TGTGCCAGCAGTCCGCTGACACCGAACACTGAAGCTCTCTTT. Translation: CASSPLTPNTEALF. The full variable domain, completed using reference TRBV28 and TRBJ1-1, is DVKVTQSSRYLVKRTGEKVFLECVQDMDHENMFWYRQDPGLGLRLIYFSYDVKMKEKGDIPEGYSVSREKKERFSLILESASTNQTSMYLCASSPLTPNTEALFGQGTRLTVV.

This clonotype turned up a few times. V gene TRBV19 combines with J gene TRBJ2-5; TRBD2 agrees at 13 bases. Germline V gene data show CDR1 as LNHDA and CDR2 as SQIVND (reference sequence). The CDR3 spans 15 residues. Unmatched junction bases numbered 2, after V lost 1 base and J lost 6 bases. The CDR3: CASSIGTSGSKTQYF. DNA of the CDR3: TGTGCCAGTAGTATAGGGACTAGCGGGAGTAAGACCCAGTACTTC.

Only a few counts were recorded for this clonotype. The V call is TRBV29-1, the J call TRBJ2-7; D might be TRBD1 (6 bases). V dropped 1 base and J dropped 4 bases, with 11 bases sitting between them. Germline-derived CDR1 and CDR2 are SQVTM and ANQGSEA. CDR3 length: 13 amino acids. The CDR3, as DNA: TGCAGCGTTGAAGGGGGGCTGTTTTACGAGCAGTACTTC. Amino acid sequence: CSVEGGLFYEQYF.

The V gene is TRBV13, the J gene TRBJ2-7, with D possibly being TRBD2 (6 bases). Trimming cost V 6 bases and J 6 bases, with 18 bases left between them. Germline-derived CDR1 and CDR2 are PRHDT and FYEKMQ (reference sequence). CDR3 size: 14 residues. The CDR3 loop reads CASSSRDSGSEQYF. The CDR3 DNA reads TGTGCCAGCAGTTCTAGGGACTCGGGTTCCGAGCAGTACTTC. The whole variable domain, filled in from reference TRBV13 and TRBJ2-7, reads AAGVIQSPRHLIKEKRETATLKCYPIPRHDTVYWYQQGPGQDPQFLISFYEKMQSDKGSIPDRFSAQQFSDYHSELNMSSLELGDSALYFCASSSRDSGSEQYFGPGTRLTVT.

This clonotype turned up a few times. The chain combines TRBV25-1 with TRBJ2-5; 8 bases line up with TRBD1. Germline lookup yields CDR1 MGHDK and CDR2 SYGVNS. There are 14 residues in the CDR3. V dropped 4 bases and J dropped 4; count of bases not matched to a gene: 5. CDR3: CASSVLDRGETQYF. CDR3 nucleotides: TGTGCCAGCAGTGTACTTGACAGGGGAGAGACCCAGTACTTC.

This chain connects TRBV14 to TRBJ2-3, with 10 bases fitting TRBD2. This CDR3 comprises 17 residues. V shed 2 bases and J 4 bases; nucleotides not matched to a gene: 9. Germline-derived CDR1 and CDR2 are SGHDN and FVKESK. The CDR3 loop is CASSQWRASGSSDTQYF. The CDR3 nucleotides are TGTGCCAGCAGCCAATGGAGGGCTAGCGGGAGTTCAGATACGCAGTATTTT.

There are many counts of this clonotype. The V gene is TRBV7-3, the J gene TRBJ2-1; 7 positions match TRBD2. The CDR3 extends over 15 amino acids. The V gene end was trimmed by 5 bases and the J gene end by 0 bases; junction bases not matched to a gene: 4. The germline V gene has CDR1 SGHTA and CDR2 FQGTGA. The CDR3: CASSVLASSYNEQFF. The CDR3 DNA reads TGTGCCAGCAGCGTACTAGCGAGCTCCTACAATGAGCAGTTCTTC. The full variable domain, rest sourced from reference TRBV7-3 and TRBJ2-1, is GAGVSQTPSNKVTEKGKYVELRCDPISGHTALYWYRQSLGQGPEFLIYFQGTGAADDSGLPNDRFFAVRPEGSVSTLKIQRTERGDSAVYLCASSVLASSYNEQFFGPGTRLTVL.

This clonotype was detected only a few times. This chain connects TRBV20-1 to TRBJ1-2; perhaps TRBD1 as D (5 bases). Germline CDR1 DFQATT, CDR2 SNEGSKA (reference sequence). The CDR3 totals 15 residues. V was shortened by 0 bases and J by 3 bases, with 14 bases between the two germline ends. CDR3 coding DNA: TGCAGTGCTAGAGATACGGGCGTGGGGGACTATGGCTACACCTTC. Protein product: CSARDTGVGDYGYTF.

This clonotype was counted at least ten times. V usage is TRBV12-5 and J usage is TRBJ1-5; perhaps TRBD1 as D (6 bases). The germline CDR1 and CDR2 sequences are LGHNT and FRNRAP. This CDR3 is 16 amino acids long. Between the trimmed V and J ends, which lost 0 bases and 4 bases, there was a span of 13 bases. CDR3 region: CASGLVLGQGNQPQHF. CDR3 sequence (DNA): TGTGCTAGTGGTTTGGTACTTGGGCAGGGGAATCAGCCCCAGCATTTT.

This clonotype was found many times. The V and J genes are TRBV3-1 and TRBJ1-6, with 7 bases that match TRBD1. Trimming took 1 base from V and 10 from J; bases not matched to a gene: 16. The CDR3 consists of 18 residues. From germline, CDR1 is LGHDT and CDR2 YNNKEL (reference sequence). The chain's CDR3 is CASSQVRGRPGRSSPLHF. CDR3 in DNA: TGTGCCAGCAGCCAAGTGAGGGGGCGACCGGGACGATCCTCACCCCTCCACTTT.

This clonotype was recorded at least ten times. The V and J genes are TRBV10-3 and TRBJ2-1, with TRBD2 matching over 10 bases. Germline CDR1 and CDR2: ENHRY and SYGVKD. Trimming took 0 bases from V and 5 from J; bases not matched to a gene: 4. This CDR3 contains 16 residues. This CDR3 is CAISESYGLADNEQFF. Written as DNA, the CDR3 is TGTGCCATCAGTGAGTCCTATGGACTAGCGGACAATGAGCAGTTCTTC.